A single sample gave rise to the 9 T cell receptor beta chains below, sequenced in a study of read filtering for tumor transcriptome and immune sequencing. Molecular barcoded adaptors covering alpha/delta and beta/gamma chains were used on approximately 400 ng RNA. TCRdb re-analysed the reads in MiXCR, keeping a single row per CDR3 protein. Of about 93,000 distinct CDR3 sequences in the sample, 20% to 25% are singletons; the top ten hold roughly 11%. The material sequenced was a population of CD138-negative cells sorted from bone marrow. These receptors all stem from a donor aged 40 or over with multiple myeloma.

This clonotype was detected ten times or more. The rearrangement uses TRBV14 and TRBJ2-2; D gene unclear. Between the trimmed V and J ends, which lost 1 base and 3 bases, there was a span of 12 bases. This CDR3 contains 16 residues. Germline V gene data show CDR1 as SGHDN and CDR2 as FVKESK. The DNA of the CDR3 is TGTGCCAGCAGCCAAGTACTGGGTTGGGACACCGGGGAGCTGTTTTTT. Its protein is CASSQVLGWDTGELFF.

This clonotype was counted at least ten times. The J gene is TRBJ2-7, the V gene TRBV5-5; no reliable D call. This CDR3 comprises 14 residues. Per germline, CDR1 SGHKS and CDR2 YYEKEE (reference sequence). V shed 2 bases and J shed 3 bases, with 12 bases lying between them. This CDR3 is CASSFDHLIYEQYF. CDR3 DNA: TGTGCCAGCAGCTTTGACCACCTAATCTACGAGCAGTACTTC.

This clonotype was counted at least ten times. V and J are TRBV3-1 and TRBJ1-2, with D tentatively TRBD1 (5 bases). V dropped 5 bases and J dropped 2 bases, with 12 bases sitting between them. The CDR3 has 14 amino acids. CDR1 LGHDT and CDR2 YNNKEL come from the germline V gene (reference sequence). CDR3 sequence reads: CASSSIRGNYGYTF. In DNA form, the CDR3 reads TGTGCCAGCAGCTCCATTAGGGGAAACTATGGCTACACCTTC. Looking up the rest from reference TRBV3-1 and TRBJ1-2 gives the full variable domain: DTAVSQTPKYLVTQMGNDKSIKCEQNLGHDTMYWYKQDSKKFLKIMFSYNNKELIINETVPNRFSPKSPDKAHLNLHINSLELGDSAVYFCASSSIRGNYGYTFGSGTRLTVV.

The chain carries TRBV28 and TRBJ1-5; tentatively, D is TRBD1 (6 bases). The ends were cut back, 7 bases at V and 3 bases at J, with 13 bases in the middle. Per the germline V gene, CDR1 is MDHEN and CDR2 is SYDVKM. CDR3 length equals 14 residues. CDR3 sequence (DNA): TGTGCCAGCACCCGAGGGGGGTTCAATCAGCCCCAGCATTTT. Translated: CASTRGGFNQPQHF.

Regarding this clonotype: The junction shows a germline mismatch at one end, possibly a read error. This chain links TRBV7-8 with TRBJ2-2, with a possible D match to TRBD2 (5 bases). The germline V gene has CDR1 SGHVS and CDR2 FQNEAQ. CDR3 length equals 13 residues. The CDR3 reads CASSAENTGKLFF. CDR3 DNA sequence: TGTGCCAGCAGCGCAGAAAACACCGGGAAGCTGTTTTTT.

This clonotype occurred many times. The gene calls are TRBV20-1 and TRBJ1-1; no firm D call. The germline CDR1 and CDR2 sequences are DFQATT and SNEGSKA (reference sequence). Trimming cost V 2 bases and J 4 bases, with 11 bases left between them. The CDR3 covers 13 residues. The CDR3 coding sequence is TGCAGTGCTAGAAATCCAGGTTCCACTGAAGCTTTCTTT. Encoded protein: CSARNPGSTEAFF.

Ten or more counts support this clonotype. CDR3 nucleotide sequence: TGTGCCAGCAGCTTAGGCAGGCAGACAGATACGCAGTATTTT. Its protein product is CASSLGRQTDTQYF. The chain couples TRBV7-8 to TRBJ2-3; no clear D gene. The V end lost 1 base, the J end lost 3 bases, and 8 bases lay between the germline ends. This CDR3 comprises 14 residues. Germline CDR1 reads SGHVS; CDR2 reads FQNEAQ.

This clonotype appeared many times. V gene TRBV4-1 combines with J gene TRBJ1-1, with D hard to call. This CDR3 has 14 residues. CDR1 and CDR2 (germline): MGHRA, YSYEKL. The ends were cut back, 1 base at V and 6 bases at J, with 12 bases in the middle. The CDR3 sequence is CASSQGPQAPEAFF. Written as DNA, the CDR3 is TGCGCCAGCAGCCAAGGGCCCCAAGCCCCTGAAGCTTTCTTT.

This clonotype was seen repeatedly, ten times or more. The chain has TRBV3-1 and TRBJ2-7, with D perhaps TRBD2 (6 bases). The CDR3 contains 16 residues. Trimming removed 0 bases at V and 0 bases at J, with 12 bases between. The germline CDR1 and CDR2 sequences are LGHDT and YNNKEL (reference sequence). The CDR3: CASSQDSGTSSYEQYF. DNA for the CDR3: TGTGCCAGCAGCCAAGATAGCGGCACTAGCTCCTACGAGCAGTACTTC.